The sequence of this T cell receptor beta chain was determined in a study of blood T cell repertoires in COVID-19. As for the study in general: Whether acute or convalescent, the COVID-19 samples came from the United States, Italy and Spain. Sources were T cells, B-cell-depleted T cells, or PBMCs; the material itself was cDNA or gDNA.

The assay was immunoSEQ multiplex PCR, and TCRdb's table has in-frame clones only and misses some. Among over 250,000 clones listed, roughly four fifths were seen once. The V gene's germline CDR1 is SGDLS and CDR2 YYNGEE. The CDR3 covers 16 residues. The ends were cut back, 4 bases at V and 8 bases at J, with 24 bases in the middle. This chain connects TRBV9 to TRBJ1-2; tentative D call: TRBD1 (6 bases). The TCR was taken from a man aged 25-45 years with acute COVID-19. Sequencing was done on a sample of PBMCs or T cells enriched from blood (not recorded which). CDR3 DNA sequence: TGTGCCAGCAGCCCGGGACATACCTTAACTATACAGGGCTACACCTTC. Its protein product is CASSPGHTLTIQGYTF.